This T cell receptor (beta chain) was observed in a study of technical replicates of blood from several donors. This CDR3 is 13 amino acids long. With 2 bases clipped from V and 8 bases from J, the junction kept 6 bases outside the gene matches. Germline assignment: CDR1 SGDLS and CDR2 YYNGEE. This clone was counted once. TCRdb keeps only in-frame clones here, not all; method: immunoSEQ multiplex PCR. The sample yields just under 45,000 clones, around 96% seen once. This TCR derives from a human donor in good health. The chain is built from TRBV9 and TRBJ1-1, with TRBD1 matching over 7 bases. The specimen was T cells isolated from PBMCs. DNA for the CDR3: TGTGCCAGCAGCGTTACAGGGGTGGGCGAAGCTTTCTTT. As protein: CASSVTGVGEAFF.